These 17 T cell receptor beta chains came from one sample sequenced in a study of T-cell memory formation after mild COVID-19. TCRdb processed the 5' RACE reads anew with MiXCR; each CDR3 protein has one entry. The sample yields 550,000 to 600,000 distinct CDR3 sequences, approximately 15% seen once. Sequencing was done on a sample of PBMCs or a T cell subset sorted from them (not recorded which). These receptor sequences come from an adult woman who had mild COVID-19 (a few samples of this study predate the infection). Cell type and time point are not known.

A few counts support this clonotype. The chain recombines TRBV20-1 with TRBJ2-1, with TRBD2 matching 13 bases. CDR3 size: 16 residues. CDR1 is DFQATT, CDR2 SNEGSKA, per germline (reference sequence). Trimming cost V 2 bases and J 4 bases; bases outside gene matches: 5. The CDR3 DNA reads TGCAGTGCTAGAACTAGCGGGAGGGCCCTGTACAATGAGCAGTTCTTC. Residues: CSARTSGRALYNEQFF.

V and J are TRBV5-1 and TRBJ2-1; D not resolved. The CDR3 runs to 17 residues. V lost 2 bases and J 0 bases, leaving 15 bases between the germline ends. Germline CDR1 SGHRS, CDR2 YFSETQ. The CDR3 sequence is CASSFPGAPRSYNEQFF. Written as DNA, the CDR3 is TGCGCCAGCAGCTTCCCGGGTGCTCCCCGCTCCTACAATGAGCAGTTCTTC.

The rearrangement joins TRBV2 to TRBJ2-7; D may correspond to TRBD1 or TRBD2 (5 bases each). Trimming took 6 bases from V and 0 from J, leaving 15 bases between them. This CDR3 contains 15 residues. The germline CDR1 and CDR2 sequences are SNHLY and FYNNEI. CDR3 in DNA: TGTGCCAGCAGGACCCATGGGGGAACCTCCTACGAGCAGTACTTC. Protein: CASRTHGGTSYEQYF.

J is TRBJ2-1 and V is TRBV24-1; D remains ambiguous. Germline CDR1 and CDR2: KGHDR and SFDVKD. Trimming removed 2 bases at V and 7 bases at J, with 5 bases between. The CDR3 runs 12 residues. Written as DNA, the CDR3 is TGTGCCACCAGTGATTCGAGGAATGAGCAGTTCTTC. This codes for CATSDSRNEQFF.

The CDR3 nucleotides are TGTGCCAGCAGCCAAGATCTCCGGGACACCACAGATACGCAGTATTTT. This gives the protein CASSQDLRDTTDTQYF. V gene TRBV3-1 combines with J gene TRBJ2-3; D may be TRBD1 (6 bases). Per the germline V gene, CDR1 is LGHDT and CDR2 is YNNKEL (reference sequence). The CDR3 extends over 16 amino acids. V was pared by 0 bases and J by 2 bases, with 12 bases between.

CDR3 sequence: CASSVSGNEQFF. The DNA for the CDR3 is TGTGCCAGCAGCGTCAGTGGGAATGAGCAGTTCTTC. J is TRBJ2-1 and V is TRBV7-2; D remains ambiguous. This CDR3 has 12 residues. CDR1 is SGHTA and CDR2 is FQGNSA in the germline V gene. V was pared by 5 bases and J by 7 bases, with 9 bases between.

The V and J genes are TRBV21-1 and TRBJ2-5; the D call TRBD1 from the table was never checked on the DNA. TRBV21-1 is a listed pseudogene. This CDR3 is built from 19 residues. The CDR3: CASSFHRDRVPVVIETQYF. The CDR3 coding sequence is TGTGCCAGCAGCTTCCACCGGGACAGGGTTCCCGTGGTGATCGAGACCCAGTACTTC.

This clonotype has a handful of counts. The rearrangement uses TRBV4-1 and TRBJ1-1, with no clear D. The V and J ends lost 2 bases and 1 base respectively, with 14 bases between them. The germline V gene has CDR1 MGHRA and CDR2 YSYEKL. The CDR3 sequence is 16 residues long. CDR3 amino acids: CASSQTLRGRNTEAFF. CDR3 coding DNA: TGCGCCAGCAGCCAAACCCTTCGGGGTAGGAACACTGAAGCTTTCTTT.

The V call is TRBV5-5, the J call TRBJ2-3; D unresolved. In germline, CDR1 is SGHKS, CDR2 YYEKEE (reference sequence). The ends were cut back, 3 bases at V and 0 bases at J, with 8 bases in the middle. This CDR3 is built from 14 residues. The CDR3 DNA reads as TGTGCCAGCAGCTGGGCGACGAGCACAGATACGCAGTATTTT. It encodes CASSWATSTDTQYF.

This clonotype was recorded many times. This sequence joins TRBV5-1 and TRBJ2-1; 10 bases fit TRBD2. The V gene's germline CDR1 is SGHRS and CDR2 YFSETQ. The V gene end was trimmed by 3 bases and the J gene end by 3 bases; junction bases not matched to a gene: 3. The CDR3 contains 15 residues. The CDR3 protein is CASSSGLADYNEQFF. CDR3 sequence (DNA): TGCGCCAGCAGCTCAGGACTAGCGGACTACAATGAGCAGTTCTTC.

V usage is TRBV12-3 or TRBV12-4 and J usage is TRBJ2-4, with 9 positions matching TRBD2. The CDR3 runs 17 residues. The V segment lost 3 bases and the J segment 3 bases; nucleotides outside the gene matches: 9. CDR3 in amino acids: CASSLRGASGNKNIQYF. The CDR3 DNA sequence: TGTGCCAGCAGTTTGCGGGGAGCTAGCGGGAACAAAAACATTCAGTACTTC.

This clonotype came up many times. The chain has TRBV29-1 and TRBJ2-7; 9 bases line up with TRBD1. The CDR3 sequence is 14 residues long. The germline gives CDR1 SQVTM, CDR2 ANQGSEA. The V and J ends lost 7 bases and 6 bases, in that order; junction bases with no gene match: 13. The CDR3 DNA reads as TGCAGCGCGCAGGGACAGGGACCCGCGGGCGAGCAGTACTTC. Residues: CSAQGQGPAGEQYF.

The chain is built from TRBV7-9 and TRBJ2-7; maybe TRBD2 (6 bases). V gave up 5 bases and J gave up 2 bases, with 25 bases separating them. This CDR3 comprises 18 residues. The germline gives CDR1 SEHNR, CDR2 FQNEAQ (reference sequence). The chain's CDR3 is CASSPEGPSIGDAYEQYF. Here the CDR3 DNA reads TGTGCCAGCAGCCCGGAGGGCCCTTCCATTGGGGACGCCTACGAGCAGTACTTC.

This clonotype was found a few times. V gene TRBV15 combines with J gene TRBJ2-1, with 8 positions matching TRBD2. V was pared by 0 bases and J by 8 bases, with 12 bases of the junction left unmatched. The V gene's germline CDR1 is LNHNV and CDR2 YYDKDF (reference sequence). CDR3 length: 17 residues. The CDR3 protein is CATSRDPTAGAVYEQFF. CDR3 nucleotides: TGTGCCACCAGCAGAGACCCCACAGCGGGAGCGGTTTATGAGCAGTTCTTC.

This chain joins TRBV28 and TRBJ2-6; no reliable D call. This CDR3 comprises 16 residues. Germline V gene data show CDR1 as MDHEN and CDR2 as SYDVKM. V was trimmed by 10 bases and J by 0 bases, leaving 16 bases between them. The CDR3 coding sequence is TGTGCCACCCAAGGAGTACCCAACTCTGGGGCCAACGTCCTGACTTTC. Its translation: CATQGVPNSGANVLTF.

The CDR3 is CASSLTSLTGELFF. The CDR3, as DNA: TGTGCCAGCAGCTTGACTAGCCTAACCGGGGAGCTGTTTTTT. The chain uses TRBV7-2 and TRBJ2-2, with 7 bases lining up with TRBD2. With V trimmed by 3 bases and J by 5 bases, 3 bases remained unmatched. CDR1 and CDR2 from the germline V gene are SGHTA and FQGNSA. The CDR3 covers 14 residues.

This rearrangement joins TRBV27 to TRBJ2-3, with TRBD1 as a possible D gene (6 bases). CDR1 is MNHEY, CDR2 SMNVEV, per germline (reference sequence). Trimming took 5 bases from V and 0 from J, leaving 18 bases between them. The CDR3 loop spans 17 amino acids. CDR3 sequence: CASSLYRVRGSTDTQYF. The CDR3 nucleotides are TGTGCCAGCAGTCTTTACCGCGTCAGGGGTAGCACAGATACGCAGTATTTT.